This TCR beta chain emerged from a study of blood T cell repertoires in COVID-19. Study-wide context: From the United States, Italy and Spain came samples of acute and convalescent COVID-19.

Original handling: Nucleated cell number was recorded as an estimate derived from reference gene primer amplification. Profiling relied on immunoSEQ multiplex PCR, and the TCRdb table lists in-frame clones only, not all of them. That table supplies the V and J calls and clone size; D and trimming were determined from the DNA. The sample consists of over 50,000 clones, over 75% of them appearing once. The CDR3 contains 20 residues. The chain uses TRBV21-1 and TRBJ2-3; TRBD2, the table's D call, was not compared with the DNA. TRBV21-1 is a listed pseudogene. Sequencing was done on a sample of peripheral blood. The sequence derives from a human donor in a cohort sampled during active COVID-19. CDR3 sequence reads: CASSKDRIMVAGGCTDTQYF. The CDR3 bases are TGTGCCAGCAGCAAAGATCGCATTATGGTAGCGGGAGGTTGCACAGATACGCAGTATTTT.